This TCR beta chain is drawn from a study of T cells in Graves' hyperthyroidism and ophthalmopathy. The study, taken as a whole, reports: Within blood appeared most thyroid clonotypes that had expanded above 0.001. Prediction of ophthalmopathy progression came a median roughly 6.6 months pre-onset.

The CDR3 consists of 12 residues. V was clipped by 5 bases and J by 2 bases; unmatched bases: 2. Germline assignment: CDR1 GTSNPN and CDR2 SVGIG (reference sequence). This clonotype was observed a handful of times. Its target is not known. Diagnoses rested on clinical symptoms, serum thyroxine and TRAb, thyroid ultrasound and orbital computed tomography. Fresh peripheral blood, around 9.5 ml, yielded the PBMCs. Using RNA transcripts as the source, TCR beta CDR3 regions were amplified. An initial round of RT-PCR targeting the TCR CDR3 relied on the HTBI primer set. TCRdb re-analysed the multiplex PCR reads in MiXCR, keeping a single row per CDR3 protein. The table has about 520,000 distinct CDR3 sequences, about 24% seen once.

The receptor's source is a woman aged 30 to 39 with Graves' ophthalmopathy. The sample was blood. The chain links TRBV30 to TRBJ1-2, with 7 nucleotides matching TRBD1. CDR3 in amino acids: CAWAGQNYGYTF. The CDR3 nucleotides are TGTGCCTGGGCGGGACAGAACTATGGCTACACCTTC.